Each of the 23 T cell receptor beta chains below was sequenced from the same sample in a study of T cells in Graves' hyperthyroidism and ophthalmopathy. Amplification of TCR beta CDR3 regions was performed using RNA transcripts as template. With the HTBI primer set, the TCR CDR3 went through a first round of RT-PCR. TCRdb re-analysed the multiplex PCR reads in MiXCR, keeping a single row per CDR3 protein. Of hundreds of thousands of distinct CDR3 sequences detected, more than 11% appear once; the ten largest clones hold 5% to 7%. Sequencing was done on a sample of blood. The receptors originated from a woman younger than 45 with Graves' hyperthyroidism that later progressed to Graves' ophthalmopathy.

With respect to this clonotype: This may come from a read error, since a much larger clone is one base off. V gene TRBV5-1 combines with J gene TRBJ1-4; D unresolved. There are 17 residues in the CDR3. Deletions cut 0 bases from V and 0 bases from J, with 12 bases between. Germline loops: CDR1 SGHRS, CDR2 YFSETQ. CDR3 nucleotides: TGCGCCAGCAGCTTGGGCGCCTCTCCTGCAACTAATGAAAAACTGTTTTTT. Its protein product is CASSLGASPATNEKLFF.

This chain uses TRBV7-2 with TRBJ2-1; 14 nucleotides agree with TRBD2. The V gene end was trimmed by 5 bases and the J gene end by 7 bases; junction bases not matched to a gene: 7. The CDR3 loop spans 16 amino acids. In germline, CDR1 is SGHTA, CDR2 FQGNSA. The CDR3 loop reads CASSEMTSGRGNEQFF. CDR3 bases: TGTGCCAGCAGCGAAATGACTAGCGGGAGGGGGAATGAGCAGTTCTTC.

For this clonotype: A much more abundant neighbour one base away suggests this may be a read error. V is TRBV20-1 and J is TRBJ2-1; D is undetermined. Germline assignment: CDR1 DFQATT and CDR2 SNEGSKA (reference sequence). This CDR3 is built from 10 residues. Trimming shortened V by 3 bases and J by 9 bases, and 6 bases separated the two germline ends. The CDR3 DNA follows: TGCAGTGCTAGTCGTTGTGAGCAGTTCTTC. This encodes CSASRCEQFF.

This clonotype has at least ten counts. This sequence joins TRBV6-4 and TRBJ1-6; 8 bases fit TRBD1. With V trimmed by 6 bases and J by 7 bases, 8 bases remained unmatched. CDR1 is MRHNA and CDR2 is SNTAGT in the germline V gene. The CDR3 spans 15 residues. In nucleotides, the CDR3 is TGTGCCAGCAGAGAACAGGGGGTGGGGAATTCACCCCTCCACTTT. Protein: CASREQGVGNSPLHF.

This clonotype was detected ten times or more. The gene calls are TRBV20-1 and TRBJ2-5; perhaps TRBD1 as D (5 bases). Germline CDR1 DFQATT, CDR2 SNEGSKA (reference sequence). The CDR3 consists of 18 residues. Trimming stripped 0 bases from V and 0 bases from J, with 20 bases between. The CDR3 DNA sequence: TGCAGTGCTAGAGATGCCCCGCCAGGGAAGATCTACCAAGAGACCCAGTACTTC. Its translation is CSARDAPPGKIYQETQYF.

This clonotype has a count of ten or more. V and J are TRBV4-1 and TRBJ2-7; D may be TRBD2 (5 bases). The V and J ends lost 2 bases and 5 bases respectively, with 10 bases between them. This CDR3 is 13 amino acids long. From germline, CDR1 is MGHRA and CDR2 YSYEKL. CDR3 coding DNA: TGCGCCAGCAGCCAATCCCCCGGGAACGAGCAGTACTTC. As protein: CASSQSPGNEQYF.

This clonotype was recorded once. The chain combines TRBV2 with TRBJ2-5; the match to TRBD2 covers 8 bases. CDR1 and CDR2 from the germline V gene are SNHLY and FYNNEI. V trimming: 6 bases; J trimming: 4 bases; junction bases outside the gene matches: 7. The CDR3 has 14 residues. The CDR3: CASSAGLAGETQYF. Here the CDR3 DNA reads TGTGCCAGCAGCGCCGGGCTAGCGGGAGAGACCCAGTACTTC. The full variable domain, with the rest looked up from reference TRBV2 and TRBJ2-5, is EPEVTQTPSHQVTQMGQEVILRCVPISNHLYFYWYRQILGQKVEFLVSFYNNEISEKSEIFDDQFSVERPDGSNFTLKIRSTKLEDSAMYFCASSAGLAGETQYFGPGTRLLVL.

This clonotype was recorded many times. V gene TRBV24-1 combines with J gene TRBJ2-7; D gene ambiguous. Trimming shortened V by 3 bases and J by 2 bases, and 4 bases separated the two germline ends. The CDR3 sequence is 12 residues long. The germline CDR1 and CDR2 sequences are KGHDR and SFDVKD. Here the CDR3 reads CATSDTAYEQYF. Written as DNA, the CDR3 is TGTGCCACCAGTGATACAGCCTACGAGCAGTACTTC.

The chain couples TRBV10-3 to TRBJ2-7, with TRBD1 matching over 8 bases. Germline V gene lookup returns CDR1 ENHRY and CDR2 SYGVKD. The CDR3 is 12 amino acids. The V and J ends lost 8 bases and 3 bases, in that order; junction bases with no gene match: 3. The CDR3 bases are TGTGCCATCGGAACAGGGGGCTACGAGCAGTACTTC. The encoded protein is CAIGTGGYEQYF.

V gene TRBV14 combines with J gene TRBJ2-1; no clear D gene. The CDR3 has 12 residues. V dropped 1 base and J dropped 7 bases, with 5 bases sitting between them. Per germline, CDR1 SGHDN and CDR2 FVKESK. CDR3 in DNA: TGTGCCAGCAGCCAAGCGTGGAATGAGCAGTTCTTC. Translated, it gives CASSQAWNEQFF.

This clonotype appeared many times. The CDR3 loop reads CSAHLRASGKTDTQYF. The CDR3 DNA is TGCAGTGCTCACCTCCGGGCTAGCGGGAAAACAGATACGCAGTATTTT. The chain is built from TRBV20-1 and TRBJ2-3; TRBD2 aligns across 9 bases. The CDR3 runs 16 residues. Germline CDR1 and CDR2: DFQATT and SNEGSKA (reference sequence). J was trimmed by 3 bases and V by 5 bases; bases with no gene match: 12.

Ten or more counts support this clonotype. This chain links TRBV18 with TRBJ2-3, with 9 bases fitting TRBD2. V shed 2 bases and J 5 bases; nucleotides not matched to a gene: 5. The germline CDR1 and CDR2 sequences are KGHSH and LQKENI. The CDR3 has 15 residues. CDR3 loop: CASSPTAGGLDTQYF. In DNA form, the CDR3 reads TGTGCCAGCTCACCAACAGCGGGAGGTTTAGATACGCAGTATTTT.

The chain is built from TRBV20-1 and TRBJ2-7, with 11 bases identical to TRBD1. Unmatched junction bases numbered 6, after V lost 5 bases and J lost 3 bases. The CDR3 contains 14 residues. Germline V gene data show CDR1 as DFQATT and CDR2 as SNEGSKA (reference sequence). The chain's CDR3 is CSAGPGTGGYEQYF. DNA for the CDR3: TGCAGTGCTGGCCCCGGGACAGGGGGCTACGAGCAGTACTTC.

This clonotype was recorded a few times. The conserved phenylalanine or tryptophan is not found at the CDR3 terminus, so this likely reflects a read error. This chain joins TRBV3-1 and TRBJ1-1, with D unclear. Trimming stripped 1 base from V and 7 bases from J, with 10 bases between. The CDR3 is 13 amino acids. Looked up from germline, CDR1 is LGHDT and CDR2 is YNNKEL (reference sequence). DNA of the CDR3: TGTGCCAGCAGCCAAGTTCTAACAGATGAAGCTTTCCTT. Translation gives CASSQVLTDEAFL.

This clonotype was detected ten times or more. This chain connects TRBV29-1 to TRBJ2-5; 7 bases fit TRBD1. There are 12 residues in the CDR3. V shed 7 bases and J 0 bases; nucleotides not matched to a gene: 2. Germline V gene lookup returns CDR1 SQVTM and CDR2 ANQGSEA. CDR3 region: CSGGTDQETQYF. The DNA for the CDR3 is TGCAGCGGGGGGACAGACCAAGAGACCCAGTACTTC.

This clonotype was recorded at least ten times. This chain links TRBV14 with TRBJ2-3, with 7 bases matching TRBD2. V lost 2 bases, J lost 6 bases, and 14 bases stayed unmatched. The CDR3 has 17 residues. CDR1 SGHDN and CDR2 FVKESK come from the germline V gene. The DNA for the CDR3 is TGTGCCAGCAGCCAAATGACGGGGGGAGTATTTTGGGATACGCAGTATTTT. Its translation: CASSQMTGGVFWDTQYF.

The chain links TRBV28 to TRBJ2-2; possibly TRBD2 for D (6 bases). The CDR3 runs to 15 residues. V shed 5 bases and J shed 5 bases, with 15 bases lying between them. Germline assignment: CDR1 MDHEN and CDR2 SYDVKM. CDR3 sequence: CASSGAFRGTGELFF. The CDR3 DNA follows: TGTGCCAGCAGTGGCGCCTTTCGGGGGACCGGGGAGCTGTTTTTT.

The chain uses TRBV6-1 and TRBJ1-3; no definite D call. CDR1 and CDR2 (germline): MNHNS, SASEGT. The CDR3 length is 15 residues. The V end lost 5 bases, the J end lost 0 bases, and 11 bases lay between the germline ends. CDR3 sequence: CASSRRSSSGNTIYF. The DNA for the CDR3 is TGTGCCAGCAGTAGGAGGTCGAGCTCTGGAAACACCATATATTTT.

This clonotype was seen repeatedly, ten times or more. This chain uses TRBV9 with TRBJ2-7; possibly TRBD2 for D (6 bases). CDR3 length: 14 amino acids. The ends were cut back, 4 bases at V and 5 bases at J, with 16 bases in the middle. CDR1 and CDR2 (germline): SGDLS, YYNGEE. The CDR3 protein is CASSPWRGEDEQYF. DNA for the CDR3: TGTGCCAGCAGCCCTTGGAGAGGGGAGGACGAGCAGTACTTC.

This clonotype showed up just a few times. The genes are TRBV5-4 and TRBJ2-7; a possible D gene is TRBD1 (5 bases). The germline V gene has CDR1 SGHNT and CDR2 YYREEE (reference sequence). V was trimmed by 3 bases and J by 4 bases, leaving 14 bases between them. The length of the CDR3 is 14 residues. In nucleotides, the CDR3 is TGTGCCAGCAGCTCCCCAGGGCATCCTTACGAGCAGTACTTC. It translates to CASSSPGHPYEQYF.

This rearrangement joins TRBV18 to TRBJ2-6; tentative D call: TRBD2 (5 bases). Trimming took 3 bases from V and 0 from J, leaving 15 bases between them. CDR1 and CDR2 (germline): KGHSH, LQKENI. The CDR3 has 18 amino acids. The CDR3 loop reads CASSPIKVGSSGANVLTF. The CDR3 bases are TGTGCCAGCTCACCTATCAAAGTAGGGAGCTCTGGGGCCAACGTCCTGACTTTC. Together with reference TRBV18 and TRBJ2-6, the CDR3 gives the full variable domain: NAGVMQNPRHLVRRRGQEARLRCSPMKGHSHVYWYRQLPEEGLKFMVYLQKENIIDESGMPKERFSAEFPKEGPSILRIQQVVRGDSAAYFCASSPIKVGSSGANVLTFGAGSRLTVL.

Ten or more counts support this clonotype. The CDR3 loop reads CAWSVLLRPTYEQYF. CDR3 nucleotide sequence: TGTGCCTGGAGTGTACTACTGCGACCGACCTACGAGCAGTACTTC. This sequence joins TRBV30 and TRBJ2-7; D is unclear. Trimming stripped 0 bases from V and 2 bases from J, with 14 bases between. The CDR3 has 15 amino acids. Looked up from germline, CDR1 is GTSNPN and CDR2 is SVGIG (reference sequence).

A note on this clonotype: Just one base apart from a much larger clone, this may be a read error. The chain couples TRBV12-3 or TRBV12-4 to TRBJ2-7, with a weak D call TRBD1 (6 bases). V was clipped by 5 bases and J by 4 bases, with 15 bases between them. The CDR3 spans 14 residues. As DNA, the CDR3 is TGTGCCAGCAGTACCGGGGCAGGGGCGTACGAGCAGTACTTC. As protein: CASSTGAGAYEQYF.